This T cell receptor (beta chain) was obtained from a study of glioma-infiltrating T cells after dendritic cell vaccination. Study outcomes and limitations: Higher pretreatment TIL content predicted longer progression-free time and survival.

TCRB CDR3 was amplified from 2 ug genomic DNA or less. The protocol was immunoSEQ multiplex PCR, while the TCRdb copy is restricted to in-frame clones and leaves out a portion. The repertoire holds tens of thousands of clones, around 86% seen once, with 9.2% in the top ten. A remark on this clone: Antigen specificity is unknown.

Fresh-frozen tumor tissue and more than two years of survival data were available for all. The clonotype comes from a human donor with glioblastoma. The sequences come from blood, collected before dendritic cell vaccination.

Written as DNA, the CDR3 is TGTGCCAGCAGTTTATACGGGACAACTAATGAAAAACTGTTTTTT. The encoded protein is CASSLYGTTNEKLFF. This chain links TRBV27 with TRBJ1-4; D ambiguous. V shed 1 base and J shed 0 bases, with 6 bases lying between them. The CDR3 consists of 15 residues. Germline assignment: CDR1 MNHEY and CDR2 SMNVEV (reference sequence).